This note documents a single T cell receptor beta chain sequence. The sample originates from a study of monozygotic twins with inflammatory bowel disease. For each CDR3 protein, TCRdb gives one entry from its re-call of the 5' RACE reads, without DNA. The sample's table shows about 440,000 distinct CDR3 sequences. CDR3 length: 13 amino acids. Germline-derived CDR1 and CDR2 are SGHRS and YFSETQ. This sequence was found in a human donor with ulcerative colitis or Crohn's disease, or a healthy co-twin of an affected twin (not recorded which). Material: blood. The chain joins TRBV5-1 to TRBJ2-7. The CDR3 here is CASSRLTGSEQYF. The variable domain in full, completed from reference TRBV5-1 and TRBJ2-7, reads KAGVTQTPRYLIKTRGQQVTLSCSPISGHRSVSWYQQTPGQGLQFLFEYFSETQRNKGNFPGRFSGRQFSNSRSEMNVSTLELGDSALYLCASSRLTGSEQYFGPGTRLTVT.